Sequencing of this TCR beta chain was carried out in a study of blood T cells in healthy people across ages. Study-wide results and limits: Strong correlation was found linking TCR beta diversity to naive T cell percentage. Fewer expanded clones and more diversity marked long-lived versus aged donors.

PCR was performed a second time for about 7 to 11 cycles using a sample-barcoded 5' primer and a J-beta primer mix. All samples yielded 2.5 million or more CDR3-containing paired-end reads. TCRdb passed the 5' RACE reads through MiXCR, listing each CDR3 protein once. The sample comprises about 640,000 distinct CDR3 sequences, under 30% of which are singletons, and approximately 14% rests with the top ten. Germline CDR1 is LGHNA and CDR2 is YSLEER. This CDR3 is 12 amino acids long. With 1 base removed from V and 10 bases from J, the gap between germline ends came to 10 bases. The table lists this clonotype with many counts. Its antigen is unknown.

Sequencing was carried out using blood. The chain links TRBV4-3 to TRBJ1-1; D not certain. This TCR came from a woman of 80 years or more in good health. The CDR3 region is CASSQGPSGAFF. As DNA, the CDR3 is TGCGCCAGCAGCCAAGGGCCCAGTGGAGCTTTCTTT.